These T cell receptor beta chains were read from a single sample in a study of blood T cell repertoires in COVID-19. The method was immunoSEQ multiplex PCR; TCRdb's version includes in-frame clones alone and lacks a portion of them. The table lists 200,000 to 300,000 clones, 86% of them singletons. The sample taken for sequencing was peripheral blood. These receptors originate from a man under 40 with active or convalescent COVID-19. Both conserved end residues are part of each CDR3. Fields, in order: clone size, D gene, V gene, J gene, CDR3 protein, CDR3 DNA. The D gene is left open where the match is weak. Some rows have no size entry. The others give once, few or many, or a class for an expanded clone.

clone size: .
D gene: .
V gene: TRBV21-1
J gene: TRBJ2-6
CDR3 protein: CATSLLTHVVRGTTYLAGANVLTF
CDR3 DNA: TGTGCCACCTCCCTTCTCACCCATGTTGTCCGAGGGACTACGTATCTCGCTGGGGCCAACGTCCTGACTTTC

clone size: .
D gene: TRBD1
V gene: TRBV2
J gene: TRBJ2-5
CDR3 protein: CASIKQGRRETQYF
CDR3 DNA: TGTGCCAGCATAAAACAGGGGCGTCGGGAGACCCAGTACTTC

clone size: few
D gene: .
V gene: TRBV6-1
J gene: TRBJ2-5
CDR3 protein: CASSEMLTGQETQYF
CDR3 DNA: TGTGCCAGCAGTGAAATGTTGACAGGCCAAGAGACCCAGTACTTC

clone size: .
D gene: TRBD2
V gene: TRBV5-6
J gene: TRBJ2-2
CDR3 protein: CASSEITSADTGELFF
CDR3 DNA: TGTGCCAGCAGCGAAATAACTAGCGCCGACACCGGGGAGCTGTTTTTT

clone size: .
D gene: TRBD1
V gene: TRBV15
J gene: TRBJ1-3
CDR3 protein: CATSLQGKTGNTIYF
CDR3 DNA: TGTGCCACCAGTCTACAGGGGAAAACTGGAAACACCATATATTTT

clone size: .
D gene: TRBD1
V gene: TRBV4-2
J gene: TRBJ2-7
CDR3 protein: CASSQEYTGGHHEQYF
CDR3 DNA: TGTGCCAGCAGCCAAGAATACACAGGGGGCCACCACGAGCAGTACTTC

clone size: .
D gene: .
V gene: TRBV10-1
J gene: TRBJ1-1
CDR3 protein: CASSAARGSQAFF
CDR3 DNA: TGCGCCAGCAGTGCGGCTAGGGGGTCGCAGGCTTTCTTT

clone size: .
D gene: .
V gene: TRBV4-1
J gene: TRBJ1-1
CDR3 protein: CASSQVTGVNTEAFF
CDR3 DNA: TGCGCCAGCAGCCAAGTTACGGGGGTGAACACTGAAGCTTTCTTT

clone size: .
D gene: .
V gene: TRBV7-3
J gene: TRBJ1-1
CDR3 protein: CASSLFGRGQTTEAFF
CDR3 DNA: TGTGCCAGCAGCTTATTCGGTCGCGGACAGACCACTGAAGCTTTCTTT

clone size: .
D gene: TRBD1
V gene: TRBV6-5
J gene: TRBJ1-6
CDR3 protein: CARKQGGTYNSPLHF
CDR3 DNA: TGTGCCAGGAAGCAGGGGGGAACCTATAATTCACCCCTCCACTTT

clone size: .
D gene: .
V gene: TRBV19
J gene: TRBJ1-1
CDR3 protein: CASSAQTVSGTEAFF
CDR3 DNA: TGTGCCAGTAGTGCCCAGACAGTGTCGGGCACTGAAGCTTTCTTT

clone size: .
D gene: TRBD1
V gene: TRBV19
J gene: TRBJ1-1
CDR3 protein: CASRTGTGFGEAFF
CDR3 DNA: TGTGCCAGTAGGACCGGGACAGGGTTCGGTGAAGCTTTCTTT

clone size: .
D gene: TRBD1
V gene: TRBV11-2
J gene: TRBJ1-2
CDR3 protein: CASSPTSGQGSFGYTF
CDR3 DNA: TGTGCCAGCAGCCCAACCTCGGGACAGGGATCATTTGGCTACACCTTC

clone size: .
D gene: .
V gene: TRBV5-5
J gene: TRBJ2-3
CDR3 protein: CASSFFSDTQYF
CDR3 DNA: TGTGCCAGCAGCTTTTTCTCAGATACGCAGTATTTT

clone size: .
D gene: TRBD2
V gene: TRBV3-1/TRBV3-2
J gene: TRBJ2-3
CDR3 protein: CASSPGSGGERTTQYF
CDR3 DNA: TGTGCCAGCAGCCCCGGGAGCGGGGGGGAACGAACTACGCAGTATTTT

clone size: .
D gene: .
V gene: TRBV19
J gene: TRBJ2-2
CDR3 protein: CASSIGTGELFF
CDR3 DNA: TGTGCCAGTAGTATCGGCACCGGGGAGCTGTTTTTT

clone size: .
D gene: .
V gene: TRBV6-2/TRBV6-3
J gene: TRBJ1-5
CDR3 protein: CASSYDKIRPQHF
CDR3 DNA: TGTGCCAGCAGTTATGACAAAATCCGGCCCCAGCATTTT

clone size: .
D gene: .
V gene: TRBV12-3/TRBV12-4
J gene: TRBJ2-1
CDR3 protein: CASSFGEVKQFF
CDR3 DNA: TGTGCCAGCAGTTTTGGGGAGGTCAAGCAGTTCTTC

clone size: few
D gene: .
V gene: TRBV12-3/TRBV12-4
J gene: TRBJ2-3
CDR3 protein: CASSSRTDTQYF
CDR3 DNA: TGTGCCAGCAGTTCTCGCACAGATACGCAGTATTTT

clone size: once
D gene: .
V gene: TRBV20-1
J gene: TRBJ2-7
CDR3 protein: CSASQGHEQYF
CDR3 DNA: TGCAGTGCTAGCCAGGGGCACGAGCAGTACTTC

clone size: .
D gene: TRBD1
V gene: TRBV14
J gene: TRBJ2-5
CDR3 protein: CASSHRTGGVETQYF
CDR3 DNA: TGTGCCAGCAGCCACCGGACAGGGGGCGTTGAGACCCAGTACTTC

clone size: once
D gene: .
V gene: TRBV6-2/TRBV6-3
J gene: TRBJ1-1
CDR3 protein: CASSYLMYTEAFF
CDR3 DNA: TGTGCCAGCAGTTACCTTATGTACACTGAAGCTTTCTTT

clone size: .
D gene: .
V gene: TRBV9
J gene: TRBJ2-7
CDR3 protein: CASSVGEGGEQYF
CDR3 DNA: TGTGCCAGCAGCGTAGGGGAGGGGGGCGAGCAGTACTTC

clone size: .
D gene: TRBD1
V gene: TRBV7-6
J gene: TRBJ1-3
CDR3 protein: CASSPGQGTGNTIYF
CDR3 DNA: TGTGCCAGCAGCCCAGGACAGGGAACTGGAAACACCATATATTTT

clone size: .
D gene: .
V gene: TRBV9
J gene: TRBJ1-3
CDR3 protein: CASRGPGNTIYF
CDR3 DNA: TGTGCCAGCAGGGGCCCTGGAAACACCATATATTTT

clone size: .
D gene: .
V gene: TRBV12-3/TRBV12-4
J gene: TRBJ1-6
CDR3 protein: CAIGQGLNSPLHF
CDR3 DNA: TGTGCCATCGGCCAGGGACTAAATTCACCCCTCCACTTT

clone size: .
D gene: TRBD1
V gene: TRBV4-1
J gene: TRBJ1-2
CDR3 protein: CASSQDGTDREIYGYTF
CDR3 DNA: TGCGCCAGCAGCCAAGATGGGACAGATCGGGAGATCTATGGCTACACCTTC

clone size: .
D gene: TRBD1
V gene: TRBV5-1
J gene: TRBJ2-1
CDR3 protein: CASSWGQGAGEQFF
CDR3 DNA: TGCGCCAGCAGCTGGGGACAGGGGGCGGGAGAGCAGTTCTTC

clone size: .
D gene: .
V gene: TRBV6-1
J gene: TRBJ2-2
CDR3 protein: CASSEAPGPTGELFF
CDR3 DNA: TGTGCCAGCAGTGAAGCGCCAGGGCCCACCGGGGAGCTGTTTTTT

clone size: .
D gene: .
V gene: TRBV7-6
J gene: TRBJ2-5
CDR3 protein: CASSLVRQAEETQYF
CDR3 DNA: TGTGCCAGCAGCTTAGTACGGCAGGCCGAAGAGACCCAGTACTTC

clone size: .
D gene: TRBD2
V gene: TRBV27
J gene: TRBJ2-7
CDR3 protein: CASSLDGLARTYEQYF
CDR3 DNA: TGTGCCAGCAGTTTGGATGGACTAGCGAGAACCTACGAGCAGTACTTC

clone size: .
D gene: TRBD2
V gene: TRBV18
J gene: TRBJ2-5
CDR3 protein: CASSLGLAETQYF
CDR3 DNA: TGTGCCAGCTCACTAGGACTAGCAGAGACCCAGTACTTC

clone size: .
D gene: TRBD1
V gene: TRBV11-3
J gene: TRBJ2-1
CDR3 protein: CASSLGTGYNEQFF
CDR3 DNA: TGTGCCAGCAGCTTAGGGACAGGTTACAATGAGCAGTTCTTC

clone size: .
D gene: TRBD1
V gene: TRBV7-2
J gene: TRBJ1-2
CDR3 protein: CASSRQRGQVEGGYTF
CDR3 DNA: TGTGCCAGCAGCAGACAGCGTGGACAGGTTGAGGGGGGCTACACCTTC

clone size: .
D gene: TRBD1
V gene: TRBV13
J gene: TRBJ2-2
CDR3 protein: CASSLRDRVDEAGELFF
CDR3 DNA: TGTGCCAGCAGCTTAAGGGACAGGGTGGATGAGGCCGGGGAGCTGTTTTTT

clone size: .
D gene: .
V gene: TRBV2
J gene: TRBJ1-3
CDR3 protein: CASSRTVSGNTIYF
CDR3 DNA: TGTGCCAGCAGCCGGACAGTCTCTGGAAACACCATATATTTT

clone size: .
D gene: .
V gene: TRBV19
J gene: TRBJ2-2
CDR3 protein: CASSVRTEGTGELFF
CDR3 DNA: TGTGCCAGTAGTGTCAGAACAGAGGGCACCGGGGAGCTGTTTTTT

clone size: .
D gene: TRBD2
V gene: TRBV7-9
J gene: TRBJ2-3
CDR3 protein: CASRGTSGGPSTDTQYF
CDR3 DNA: TGTGCCAGCAGGGGGACTAGCGGGGGACCTAGCACAGATACGCAGTATTTT

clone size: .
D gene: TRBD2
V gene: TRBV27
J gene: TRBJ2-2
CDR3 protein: CASSSPGLAGGATGELFF
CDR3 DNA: TGTGCCAGCAGTTCACCGGGACTAGCCGGAGGGGCCACCGGGGAGCTGTTTTTT

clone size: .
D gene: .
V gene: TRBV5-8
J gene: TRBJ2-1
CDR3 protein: CASSLVLNEQFF
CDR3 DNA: TGTGCCAGCAGCTTGGTTCTCAATGAGCAGTTCTTC

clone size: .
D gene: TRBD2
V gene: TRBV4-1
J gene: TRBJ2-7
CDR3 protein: CASSHSGGAYEQYF
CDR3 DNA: TGCGCCAGCAGCCATAGCGGGGGGGCCTACGAGCAGTACTTC

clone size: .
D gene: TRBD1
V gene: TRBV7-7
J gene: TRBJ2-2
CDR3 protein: CASSSRGQGGELFF
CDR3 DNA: TGTGCCAGCAGCTCCAGGGGGCAGGGCGGGGAGCTGTTTTTT

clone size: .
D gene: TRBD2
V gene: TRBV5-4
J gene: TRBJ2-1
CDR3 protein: CASSLYRGGANEQFF
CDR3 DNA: TGTGCCAGCAGCTTGTATCGCGGGGGGGCCAATGAGCAGTTCTTC

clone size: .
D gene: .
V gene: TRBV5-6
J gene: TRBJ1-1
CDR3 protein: CASSLHGGERTEAFF
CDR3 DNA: TGTGCCAGCAGCCTCCACGGGGGGGAAAGGACTGAAGCTTTCTTT

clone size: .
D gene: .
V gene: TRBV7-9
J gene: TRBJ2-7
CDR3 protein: CASSLGPLSYEQYF
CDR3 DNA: TGTGCCAGCAGCTTAGGCCCCCTATCCTACGAGCAGTACTTC

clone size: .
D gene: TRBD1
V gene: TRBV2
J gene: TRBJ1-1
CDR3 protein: CASSVLPFSRDRGSEAFF
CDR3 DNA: TGTGCCAGCAGTGTTCTTCCCTTTTCTCGAGACAGGGGTTCTGAAGCTTTCTTT

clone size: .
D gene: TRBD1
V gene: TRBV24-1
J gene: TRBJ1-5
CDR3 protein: CATSETGTGDQPQHF
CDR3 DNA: TGTGCCACCAGCGAGACCGGGACAGGGGATCAGCCCCAGCATTTT

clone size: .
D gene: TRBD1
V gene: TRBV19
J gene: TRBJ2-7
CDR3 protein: CASSPRQGSGEQYF
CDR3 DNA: TGTGCCAGTAGTCCCCGACAGGGATCCGGCGAGCAGTACTTC

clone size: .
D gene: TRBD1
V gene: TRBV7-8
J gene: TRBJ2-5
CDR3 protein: CASSSQLLTGGETQYF
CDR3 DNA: TGTGCCAGCAGCTCCCAATTATTAACAGGGGGAGAGACCCAGTACTTC

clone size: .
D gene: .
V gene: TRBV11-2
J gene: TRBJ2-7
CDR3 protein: CASSFVAGSQYEQYF
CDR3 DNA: TGTGCCAGCAGCTTTGTAGCAGGGTCCCAATACGAGCAGTACTTC

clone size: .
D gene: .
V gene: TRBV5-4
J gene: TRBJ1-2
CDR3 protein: CASSLVAGAGGGYTF
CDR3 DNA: TGTGCCAGCAGCTTGGTCGCAGGGGCGGGAGGTGGCTACACCTTC

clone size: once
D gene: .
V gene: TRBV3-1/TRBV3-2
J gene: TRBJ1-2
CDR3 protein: CASSRTARTNYGYTF
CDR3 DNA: TGTGCCAGCAGCCGTACGGCCAGGACTAACTATGGCTACACCTTC

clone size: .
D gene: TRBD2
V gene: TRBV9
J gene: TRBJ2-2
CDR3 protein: CASSVARTSGGPVGELFF
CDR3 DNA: TGTGCCAGCAGCGTAGCTAGGACTAGCGGGGGCCCAGTCGGGGAGCTGTTTTTT

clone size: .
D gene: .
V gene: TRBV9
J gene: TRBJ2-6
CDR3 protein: CASSVGVGSGANVLTF
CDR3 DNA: TGTGCCAGCAGCGTAGGGGTGGGCTCCGGGGCCAACGTCCTGACTTTC

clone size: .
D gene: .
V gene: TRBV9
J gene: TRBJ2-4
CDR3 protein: CASSLKGNVAKNIQYF
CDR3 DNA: TGTGCCAGCAGTTTAAAGGGGAACGTAGCCAAAAACATTCAGTACTTC

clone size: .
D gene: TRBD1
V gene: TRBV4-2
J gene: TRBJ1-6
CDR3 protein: CASSQVGAGGSSYNSPLHF
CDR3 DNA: TGTGCCAGCAGCCAAGTCGGGGCAGGGGGCAGCTCCTATAATTCACCCCTCCACTTT